These T cell receptor beta chains were read from a single sample in a study of blood T cell repertoires in COVID-19. The method was immunoSEQ multiplex PCR; TCRdb's version includes in-frame clones alone and lacks a portion of them. The sample has roughly 310,000 clones, roughly 90% seen once. Sequencing was done on a sample of PBMCs or T cells enriched from blood (not recorded which). All receptors derive from a woman aged 40 to 50 who had recovered from COVID-19. Both conserved end residues are part of each CDR3. D genes are given only for firm matches. A clone size is listed for some rows: how often the clone was seen (once, few, many), or a class if it is expanded.

d_call	clone_size	v_call	j_call	cdr3_length	cdr3_nt	cdr3_aa
TRBD1	NA	TRBV5-1	TRBJ2-1	15	TGCGCCAGCAGCTCCCGGACAGGGGCCGACAATGAGCAGTTCTTC	CASSSRTGADNEQFF
NA	NA	TRBV10-3	TRBJ2-3	16	TGTGCCATCAGTGAGTCCCCCCAGGGTGGCACAGATACGCAGTATTTT	CAISESPQGGTDTQYF
NA	NA	TRBV3-1/TRBV3-2	TRBJ2-5	13	TGTGCCAGCAGCCCATCCCAGCAAGAGACCCAGTACTTC	CASSPSQQETQYF
TRBD1	NA	TRBV19	TRBJ1-2	14	TGTGCCAGTAGTACCAACTACGGGACAGGGGTAGTCACCTTC	CASSTNYGTGVVTF
NA	few	TRBV7-6	TRBJ2-5	15	TGTGCCAGCAGCTACCTCGGCAGGGATGAAGAGACCCAGTACTTC	CASSYLGRDEETQYF
NA	NA	TRBV9	TRBJ1-2	14	TGTGCCAGCAGCGTAGAAGGAGGGAACCATGGCTACACCTTC	CASSVEGGNHGYTF
TRBD2	few	TRBV9	TRBJ2-5	15	TGTGCCAGCAACCCTTCCGGGGGGGCTCAAGAGACCCAGTACTTC	CASNPSGGAQETQYF
TRBD1	NA	TRBV19	TRBJ1-1	14	TGTGCCAGTAGTGCGGGACAGGGCCACACTGAAGCTTTCTTT	CASSAGQGHTEAFF
NA	NA	TRBV19	TRBJ2-7	12	TGTGCCAGTAGTAGGACCCCGGGAGAGCAGTACTTC	CASSRTPGEQYF
NA	NA	TRBV5-1	TRBJ2-7	14	TGCGCCAGCAGCTTGGACAGTAGCTCCTACGAGCAGTACTTC	CASSLDSSSYEQYF
TRBD1	NA	TRBV24-1	TRBJ2-1	16	TGTGCCACCAGTGATCCCGGACAGGCCTCCTACAATGAGCAGTTCTTC	CATSDPGQASYNEQFF
NA	NA	TRBV4-3	TRBJ1-2	14	TGCGCCAGCAGCCCATTAACAGGGAACTCGGGCTACACCTTC	CASSPLTGNSGYTF
TRBD1	once	TRBV7-2	TRBJ2-7	16	TGTGCCAGCAGCTTAGTCGGCAGGGGGCTGTCCTACGAGCAGTACTTC	CASSLVGRGLSYEQYF
NA	once	TRBV19	TRBJ1-3	14	TGTGCCAGTAGCTTCAGGGGTCATGGAAACACCATATATTTT	CASSFRGHGNTIYF
TRBD1	NA	TRBV2	TRBJ2-5	15	TGTGCCAGCAGTCCCGGGACAGCAGTTTTCTTGACCCAGTACTTC	CASSPGTAVFLTQYF
TRBD1	NA	TRBV18	TRBJ2-1	15	TGTGCCAGCTCACCAGGACAGGGACAATACAATGAGCAGTTCTTC	CASSPGQGQYNEQFF
NA	once	TRBV19	TRBJ2-3	15	TGTGCCAGTAGTATGGGGGCGTCCTACACAGATACGCAGTATTTT	CASSMGASYTDTQYF
NA	once	TRBV10-3	TRBJ2-7	14	TGTGCCATCAGTGAGTCGATCGCCGCGTACGAGCAGTACTTC	CAISESIAAYEQYF
NA	NA	TRBV11-3	TRBJ2-2	15	TGTGCCAGCTCAGAGCGGTTGTTGGGCGCCGGGGAGCTGTTTTTT	CASSERLLGAGELFF
TRBD2	NA	TRBV11-3	TRBJ2-1	13	TGTGCCAGCAGCGGTTTTCCAGCGGGGCCGCAGTTCTTC	CASSGFPAGPQFF
TRBD1	NA	TRBV27	TRBJ2-7	16	TGTGCCAGCAGTTATCCCAATGAACAGGGGGTCTACGAGCAGTACTTC	CASSYPNEQGVYEQYF
NA	NA	TRBV6-5	TRBJ2-3	14	TGTGCCAGCACGCAGTCTAGTGGCACAGATACGCAGTATTTT	CASTQSSGTDTQYF
NA	NA	TRBV11-3	TRBJ1-1	14	TGTGCCAGCAGGCCGACGGGTAACGGAGGTGAAGCTTTCTTT	CASRPTGNGGEAFF
TRBD2	NA	TRBV15	TRBJ2-1	16	TGTGCCACCAGCACTGGACTAGCGGGAGTCGGCGAGGAGCAGTTCTTC	CATSTGLAGVGEEQFF
NA	NA	TRBV30	TRBJ1-1	12	TGTGCCTGGAGCAGGGTAAACACTGAAGCTTTCTTT	CAWSRVNTEAFF
NA	few	TRBV27	TRBJ2-3	14	TGTGCCAGCAGTTTACTCGTCCGTACAGATACGCAGTATTTT	CASSLLVRTDTQYF
TRBD2	NA	TRBV3-1/TRBV3-2	TRBJ2-3	15	TGTGCCAGCAGCCAAGATGTCGGGGCTAGCGGTACGCAGTATTTT	CASSQDVGASGTQYF
TRBD2	NA	TRBV13	TRBJ2-3	16	TGTGCCAGCAGCCCCCGGTCTAGCGGGGCCCAGGATACGCAGTATTTT	CASSPRSSGAQDTQYF
NA	once	TRBV5-1	TRBJ2-7	12	TGCGCCAGCAGCCAACAGGGCCACGAGCAGTACTTC	CASSQQGHEQYF
NA	few	TRBV27	TRBJ1-2	13	TGTGCCAGCTCCGTGGGGGGAAACTATGGCTACACCTTC	CASSVGGNYGYTF
TRBD1	NA	TRBV13	TRBJ2-2	17	TGTGCCAGCAGCTCGAACCGAGGGACAGGTTCCGCCGGGGAGCTGTTTTTT	CASSSNRGTGSAGELFF
TRBD1	NA	TRBV7-2	TRBJ2-7	15	TGTGCCAGCAGCTTTGAAGGACAGGCCCTTCGGGAGCAGTACTTC	CASSFEGQALREQYF
NA	NA	TRBV6-2/TRBV6-3	TRBJ1-1	16	TGTGCCAGCAGTACCCCTTCCGGACACGAGAACACTGAAGCTTTCTTT	CASSTPSGHENTEAFF
NA	once	TRBV4-2	TRBJ1-6	18	TGTGCCAGCAGCCAAGATTATAGAGACTCCCTCTATAATTCACCCCTCCACTTT	CASSQDYRDSLYNSPLHF
TRBD1	few	TRBV9	TRBJ2-7	15	TGTGCCAGCAGCGCTACCGGGACAGCCTCCTACGAGCAGTACTTC	CASSATGTASYEQYF
NA	NA	TRBV7-6	TRBJ1-2	16	TGTGCCAGCAGCTTAGGGACGGGGGGGCTCGGGTATGGCTACACCTTC	CASSLGTGGLGYGYTF
NA	NA	TRBV24-1	TRBJ1-5	17	TGTGCCACCAGTGATCCAGCCCAGGGGTATAGCAATCAGCCCCAGCATTTT	CATSDPAQGYSNQPQHF
TRBD1	NA	TRBV15	TRBJ2-7	15	TGTGCCACCAGCAGAGAACGGGACAGGGGCTACGAGCAGTACTTC	CATSRERDRGYEQYF
NA	NA	TRBV10-2	TRBJ2-7	16	TGCGCCAGCAGGGGGGACTGGCGGGAATCCTCCTACGAGCAGTACTTC	CASRGDWRESSYEQYF
NA	NA	TRBV27	TRBJ1-4	14	TGTGCCAGCAGGGAGTGGGGGGAGAATGAAAAACTGTTTTTT	CASREWGENEKLFF
NA	NA	TRBV7-3	TRBJ1-4	15	TGTGCCAGCAGCCAAGACAGCTCGGGTAATGAAAAACTGTTTTTT	CASSQDSSGNEKLFF
TRBD1	NA	TRBV5-6	TRBJ2-1	13	TGTGCCAGCCTCTACACAGGGGGCGTTGAGCAGTTCTTC	CASLYTGGVEQFF
NA	once	TRBV21-1	TRBJ1-5	15	TGTGCCAGACCACAAGCGGGGGGAACTAATCAGCCCCAGCATTTT	CARPQAGGTNQPQHF
NA	NA	TRBV18	TRBJ2-5	15	TGTGCCAGCTCACCAGGGAGTGGGAGAGGAGAGACCCAGTACTTC	CASSPGSGRGETQYF
TRBD1	NA	TRBV4-1	TRBJ2-3	15	TGCGCCAGCAGCCAAGAAGGACAGGGAACAGATACGCAGTATTTT	CASSQEGQGTDTQYF
NA	NA	TRBV5-4	TRBJ2-1	16	TGTGCCAGCAGCTTGGACGGGCTAGGGAGTCACAATGAGCAGTTCTTC	CASSLDGLGSHNEQFF
NA	NA	TRBV2	TRBJ2-1	17	TGTGCCAGCAGACCCTTACAGGGCCCCCCGTCCTACAATGAGCAGTTCTTC	CASRPLQGPPSYNEQFF
NA	NA	TRBV2	TRBJ2-7	13	TGTGCCAGCAGTGGAGTACCCTCCTACGAGCAGTACTTC	CASSGVPSYEQYF
NA	NA	TRBV6-2/TRBV6-3	TRBJ2-7	13	TGTGCCAGCAGTTACGGGCAGTTTTACGAGCAGTACTTC	CASSYGQFYEQYF
NA	NA	TRBV7-9	TRBJ1-6	15	TGTGCCAGCAGCTTAGTGACAGTCTATAATTCACCCCTCCACTTT	CASSLVTVYNSPLHF
TRBD2	NA	TRBV9	TRBJ2-3	15	TGTGCCAGCAGCGTAGGGGGGGGACCCACAGATACGCAGTATTTT	CASSVGGGPTDTQYF
TRBD1	NA	TRBV19	TRBJ2-1	15	TGTGCCAGTAGTACCACAGGGGGCTGGGACAATGAGCAGTTCTTC	CASSTTGGWDNEQFF
NA	once	TRBV20-1	TRBJ2-3	11	TGCAGTGCTGACTTCACAGATACGCAGTATTTT	CSADFTDTQYF
TRBD1	NA	TRBV5-8	TRBJ1-5	16	TGTGCCAGCAGCAGCTGGGACAGGGGTAGCAATCAGCCCCAGCATTTT	CASSSWDRGSNQPQHF